Below, one TCR beta chain is given with its context. Germline V lookup: CDR1 LGHDT, CDR2 YNNKEL (reference sequence). V shed 4 bases and J shed 2 bases, with 10 bases lying between them. This CDR3 is built from 14 residues. This record comes from a study of blood T cell repertoires in COVID-19. Across the whole study: Samples taken during acute and convalescent COVID-19 were collected in the United States, Italy and Spain.

Clones were sequenced by immunoSEQ multiplex PCR, and TCRdb holds only the in-frame ones, with some missing. The repertoire holds some 57,000 clones, with approximately 83% as singletons. The sequencing sample was made of peripheral blood. The sequence was obtained from a human donor in a cohort sampled during active COVID-19. The chain employs TRBV3-1 (or the pseudogene TRBV3-2) and TRBJ2-3, with D perhaps TRBD2 (5 bases). The CDR3 loop reads CASSPAGDTDTQYF. CDR3 nucleotides: TGTGCCAGCAGCCCCGCCGGGGACACAGATACGCAGTATTTT.